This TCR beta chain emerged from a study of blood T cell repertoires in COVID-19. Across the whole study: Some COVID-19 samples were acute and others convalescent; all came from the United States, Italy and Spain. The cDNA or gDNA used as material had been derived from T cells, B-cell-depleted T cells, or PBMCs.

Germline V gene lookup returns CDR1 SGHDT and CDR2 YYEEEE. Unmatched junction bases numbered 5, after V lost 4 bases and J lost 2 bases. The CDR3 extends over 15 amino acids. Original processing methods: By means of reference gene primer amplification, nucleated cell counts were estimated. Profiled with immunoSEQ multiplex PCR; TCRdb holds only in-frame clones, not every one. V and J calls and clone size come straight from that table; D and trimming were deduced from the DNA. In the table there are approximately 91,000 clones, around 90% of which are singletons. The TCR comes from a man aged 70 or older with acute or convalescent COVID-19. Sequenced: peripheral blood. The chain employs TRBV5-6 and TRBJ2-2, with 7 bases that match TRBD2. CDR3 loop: CASSLTGGNTGELFF. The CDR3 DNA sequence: TGTGCCAGCAGCCTAACGGGGGGAAACACCGGGGAGCTGTTTTTT.